This passage covers 17 T cell receptor beta chains from one sample sequenced in a study of shared clonotypes between healthy human individuals. TCRdb's table, derived via immunoSEQ multiplex PCR, lists solely in-frame clones and lacks some. The sample consists of 2 million to 2.5 million clones, 80% to 95% of them appearing once. Source material: naive CD4+ T cells from PBMCs. The subset denotes: CD45RA+ positively selected. Receptor source: a man aged 18 to 29 in good health. Some clones in this sample may be carry-over from other donors' samples.

The chain links TRBV5-4 to TRBJ2-4, with 7 positions matching TRBD2. CDR1 is SGHNT and CDR2 is YYREEE in the germline V gene (reference sequence). This CDR3 region has 19 residues. Trimming cost V 1 base and J 0 bases; bases outside gene matches: 13. The CDR3 loop is CASSLYRGGPGGAKNIQYF. CDR3 coding DNA: TGTGCCAGCAGCTTGTACCGGGGAGGGCCGGGGGGAGCCAAAAACATTCAGTACTTC.

V gene TRBV11-1 combines with J gene TRBJ1-1, with 7 positions matching TRBD1. The CDR3 is made up of 12 amino acids. The germline V gene has CDR1 SGHAT and CDR2 FQDESV (reference sequence). V lost 4 bases, J lost 7 bases, and 3 bases stayed unmatched. This CDR3 is CASSWTGNEAFF. CDR3 in DNA: TGTGCCAGCAGCTGGACAGGAAATGAAGCTTTCTTT. Together with reference TRBV11-1 and TRBJ1-1, the CDR3 gives the full variable domain: EAEVAQSPRYKITEKSQAVAFWCDPISGHATLYWYRQILGQGPELLVQFQDESVVDDSQLPKDRFSAERLKGVDSTLKIQPAELGDSAMYLCASSWTGNEAFFGQGTRLTVV.

The CDR3 spells CASSTIGRRVNTEAFF. CDR3 DNA sequence: TGTGCCAGTAGTACCATCGGCCGTAGGGTGAACACTGAAGCTTTCTTT. J is TRBJ1-1 and V is TRBV19; D gene ambiguous. The CDR3 consists of 16 residues. CDR1 is LNHDA, CDR2 SQIVND, per germline (reference sequence). V shed 4 bases and J shed 0 bases, with 15 bases lying between them.

The gene calls are TRBV5-1 and TRBJ1-2; D is undetermined. V was cut by 1 base and J by 0 bases, with 13 bases left in between. Germline assignment: CDR1 SGHRS and CDR2 YFSETQ. This CDR3 is 16 amino acids long. CDR3 sequence reads: CASSLRATIPNYGYTF. The CDR3 region has the DNA TGCGCCAGCAGCTTGAGGGCGACTATCCCTAACTATGGCTACACCTTC.

The chain joins TRBV28 to TRBJ2-5; TRBD1 matches at 7 bases. The germline CDR1 and CDR2 sequences are MDHEN and SYDVKM. The CDR3 totals 14 residues. V shed 8 bases, J shed 4 bases, and the junction held 10 bases outside the gene matches. This CDR3 is CASSLGGAIETQYF. The CDR3 bases are TGTGCCAGCTCTCTAGGGGGCGCGATAGAGACCCAGTACTTC.

This chain connects TRBV7-2 to TRBJ1-1; tentative D call: TRBD1 (5 bases). The CDR3 runs to 15 residues. CDR1 and CDR2 from the germline V gene are SGHTA and FQGNSA. The V and J ends lost 2 bases and 4 bases respectively, with 14 bases between them. The CDR3, as DNA: TGTGCCAGCAGCTTATTGCCAGGGTCTGTCACTGAAGCTTTCTTT. This codes for CASSLLPGSVTEAFF. Full variable domain (missing parts from reference TRBV7-2 and TRBJ1-1): GAGVSQSPSNKVTEKGKDVELRCDPISGHTALYWYRQSLGQGLEFLIYFQGNSAPDKSGLPSDRFSAERTGGSVSTLTIQRTQQEDSAVYLCASSLLPGSVTEAFFGQGTRLTVV.

The chain recombines TRBV27 with TRBJ1-6; D is possibly TRBD1 (6 bases). The CDR3 totals 13 residues. V lost 4 bases and J lost 9, with 10 bases in between. Germline V gives CDR1 MNHEY, CDR2 SMNVEV (reference sequence). The chain's CDR3 is CASSSRTVSPLHF. As DNA, the CDR3 is TGTGCCAGCAGTTCAAGGACAGTTTCACCCCTCCACTTT.

The V call is TRBV15, the J call TRBJ2-3; D unclear. This CDR3 has 14 amino acids. V lost 1 base to trimming and J lost 2 bases, with 7 bases between them. Germline CDR1 LNHNV, CDR2 YYDKDF (reference sequence). The CDR3 region has the DNA TGTGCCACCAGCAGAGCGCAGGACACAGATACGCAGTATTTT. This codes for CATSRAQDTDTQYF. Using reference TRBV15 and TRBJ2-3 for the parts outside the CDR3, the full variable domain is DAMVIQNPRYQVTQFGKPVTLSCSQTLNHNVMYWYQQKSSQAPKLLFHYYDKDFNNEADTPDNFQSRRPNTSFCFLDIRSPGLGDTAMYLCATSRAQDTDTQYFGPGTRLTVL.

The chain employs TRBV7-9 and TRBJ1-3; the D gene is possibly TRBD1 (6 bases). This CDR3 is 15 amino acids long. Germline V gene lookup returns CDR1 SEHNR and CDR2 FQNEAQ (reference sequence). The germline V and J ends were trimmed by 6 bases and 5 bases, with 17 bases remaining between them. The chain's CDR3 is CASSSDGQSRNTIYF. The CDR3 DNA is TGTGCCAGCAGTTCCGACGGACAGTCTAGAAACACCATATATTTT.

V gene TRBV15 combines with J gene TRBJ2-1; D unclear. The CDR3 totals 12 residues. Germline V gene lookup returns CDR1 LNHNV and CDR2 YYDKDF (reference sequence). Between the trimmed V and J ends, which lost 0 bases and 8 bases, there was a span of 5 bases. CDR3 nucleotide sequence: TGTGCCACCAGCAGAGATTTGTATGAGCAGTTCTTC. Translated: CATSRDLYEQFF.

The chain joins TRBV5-5 to TRBJ2-3; possible D gene TRBD2, 6 bases. Trimming took off 0 bases at V and 6 bases at J, with 11 bases between the two ends. The CDR3 sequence is 14 residues long. CDR1 and CDR2 from the germline V gene are SGHKS and YYEKEE (reference sequence). The CDR3 region is CASSLAGVTDTQYF. CDR3 coding DNA: TGTGCCAGCAGCTTGGCGGGGGTGACGGATACGCAGTATTTT.

V is TRBV11-2 and J is TRBJ1-2, with 9 bases matching TRBD1. CDR1 SGHAT and CDR2 FQNNGV come from the germline V gene. Trimming at V came to 5 bases and at J to 4 bases, leaving 8 bases not matched to a gene. The CDR3 is 15 amino acids. Here the CDR3 reads CASSHFGTGSYGYTF. The DNA of the CDR3 is TGTGCCAGCAGCCACTTTGGGACAGGGTCCTATGGCTACACCTTC. The full variable domain, rest sourced from reference TRBV11-2 and TRBJ1-2, is EAGVAQSPRYKIIEKRQSVAFWCNPISGHATLYWYQQILGQGPKLLIQFQNNGVVDDSQLPKDRFSAERLKGVDSTLKIQPAKLEDSAVYLCASSHFGTGSYGYTFGSGTRLTVV.

This chain uses TRBV6-6 with TRBJ1-4; 7 nucleotides align to TRBD1. Germline CDR1 reads MNHNY; CDR2 reads SVGAGI (reference sequence). CDR3 size: 15 residues. V gave up 7 bases and J gave up 6 bases; unmatched junction bases: 11. The CDR3 coding sequence is TGTGCCAGCAACGGCCGAGGGGGCACGGATGAAAAACTGTTTTTT. This sequence encodes CASNGRGGTDEKLFF.

This clone has just one count. V is TRBV5-1 and J is TRBJ2-1; 8 bases map to TRBD2. This CDR3 is 16 amino acids long. The V gene's germline CDR1 is SGHRS and CDR2 YFSETQ. V trimming: 4 bases; J trimming: 3 bases; junction bases outside the gene matches: 9. The CDR3 region is CASSLHFGTSYNEQFF. The CDR3 DNA reads TGCGCCAGCAGCCTCCATTTCGGGACTAGCTACAATGAGCAGTTCTTC.

The rearrangement joins TRBV25-1 to TRBJ1-4; 8 bases align to TRBD1. V lost 4 bases and J lost 10; bases outside the gene matches: 8. The CDR3 sequence is 14 residues long. Germline assignment: CDR1 MGHDK and CDR2 SYGVNS. The CDR3 bases are TGTGCCAGCAGTGCCCTAGGACAGGGTGGAAAACTGTTTTTT. Translation: CASSALGQGGKLFF.

The chain links TRBV19 to TRBJ2-7; possible D gene TRBD2, 6 bases. The CDR3 spans 13 residues. CDR1 is LNHDA and CDR2 is SQIVND in the germline V gene (reference sequence). V gave up 0 bases and J gave up 7 bases, with 10 bases separating them. CDR3 coding DNA: TGTGCCAGTAGTATAGATCGACTAGGAGAGCAGTACTTC. Its translation is CASSIDRLGEQYF.

This chain uses TRBV7-9 with TRBJ2-6, with D unresolved. The CDR3 consists of 15 residues. V was pared by 1 base and J by 2 bases, with 6 bases between. Germline-derived CDR1 and CDR2 are SEHNR and FQNEAQ (reference sequence). The CDR3 loop is CASSLDPTGANVLTF. The CDR3 region has the DNA TGTGCCAGCAGCTTAGATCCTACTGGGGCCAACGTCCTGACTTTC.